This T cell receptor (beta chain) stems from a study of vaccination effects on CD4 cells after COVID-19. Method: immunoSEQ multiplex PCR; TCRdb's copy keeps in-frame clones and lacks some. The repertoire has 35,000 to 50,000 clones, around 67% of them found once; the top ten carry about 28%. Notes on this clone: Its target is not known.

V was cut by 0 bases and J by 5 bases, with 16 bases left in between. The germline V gene encodes CDR1 LGHDT and CDR2 YNNKEL (reference sequence). The CDR3 extends over 16 amino acids. ViraFEST used viral peptide pools to expand antigen-specific CD4+ T cells before sequencing. Following a roughly 9-day culture, CD4+ T cells were purified. Nucleocapsid antibodies stayed negative before and after vaccination, showing no earlier SARS-CoV-2 infection. The sequence came from a human donor who received a COVID-19 vaccine. The specimen was CD4+ T cells from PBMCs cultured with HCoV-OC43 spike peptides, collected before COVID-19 vaccination. Described subset: HCoV-OC43 spike overlapping peptide pool stimulation. The rearrangement links TRBV3-1 (or the pseudogene TRBV3-2) to TRBJ2-5, with D perhaps being TRBD1 or TRBD2 (5 bases each). The CDR3 DNA reads TGTGCCAGCAGCCAAGAGACAGCTTCTCGAGGGGAGACCCAGTACTTC. Translated: CASSQETASRGETQYF.